These 4 T cell receptor beta chains were all obtained from the same sample, sequenced in a study of blood T cell repertoires in COVID-19. Some clones are missing from TCRdb's copy, which holds only in-frame ones; the method was immunoSEQ multiplex PCR. The repertoire consists of approximately 61,000 clones, with almost 90% occurring once and the leading ten covering roughly 18%. The material sequenced was peripheral blood. These receptors all come from a woman of 80 years or more with active COVID-19.

V and J are TRBV19 and TRBJ2-1; 7 bases agree with TRBD2. The V and J ends lost 1 base and 9 bases, in that order; junction bases with no gene match: 3. This CDR3 has 13 residues. Germline-derived CDR1 and CDR2 are LNHDA and SQIVND (reference sequence). The CDR3: CASSIVQRGEQFF. The CDR3 DNA reads TGTGCCAGTAGTATAGTTCAGCGGGGTGAGCAGTTCTTC. The whole variable domain, remainder taken from reference TRBV19 and TRBJ2-1, is DGGITQSPKYLFRKEGQNVTLSCEQNLNHDAMYWYRQDPGQGLRLIYYSQIVNDFQKGDIAEGYSVSREKKESFPLTVTSAQKNPTAFYLCASSIVQRGEQFFGPGTRLTVL.

The V gene is TRBV19, the J gene TRBJ1-6, with D uncertain. This CDR3 is 12 amino acids long. Trimming cost V 7 bases and J 7 bases, with 8 bases left between them. Germline V gene data show CDR1 as LNHDA and CDR2 as SQIVND (reference sequence). The DNA for the CDR3 is TGTGCCAGTAAGATGGCAAATTCACCCCTCCACTTT. Protein: CASKMANSPLHF.

The V and J genes are TRBV15 and TRBJ2-7, with 10 bases lining up with TRBD2. Germline loops: CDR1 LNHNV, CDR2 YYDKDF (reference sequence). J gave up 2 bases and V 0 bases, and 16 bases lay outside the gene matches. The CDR3 sequence is 20 residues long. The CDR3 region has the DNA TGTGCCACCAGCAGAGATATAACCCCCCCACAAGCGGGGGGGACCTACGAGCAGTACTTC. Translated, it gives CATSRDITPPQAGGTYEQYF.

This sequence joins TRBV18 and TRBJ2-2; maybe TRBD2 (5 bases). Germline V gene lookup returns CDR1 KGHSH and CDR2 LQKENI. The CDR3 is 16 residues long. V dropped 6 bases and J dropped 0 bases, with 14 bases sitting between them. CDR3 sequence (DNA): TGTGCCAGCTCCCCGCCGGAGGCCTCGAACACCGGGGAGCTGTTTTTT. This gives the protein CASSPPEASNTGELFF. The full variable domain, rest sourced from reference TRBV18 and TRBJ2-2, is NAGVMQNPRHLVRRRGQEARLRCSPMKGHSHVYWYRQLPEEGLKFMVYLQKENIIDESGMPKERFSAEFPKEGPSILRIQQVVRGDSAAYFCASSPPEASNTGELFFGEGSRLTVL.